These 22 T cell receptor beta chains were all obtained from the same sample, sequenced in a study of blood T cell repertoires in COVID-19. Repertoires were generated with immunoSEQ multiplex PCR, while TCRdb's copy carries only in-frame clones and drops some. The repertoire holds 350,000 or so clones, just over 85% seen once, with 4% to 5% in the top ten. Material for sequencing was PBMCs or T cells enriched from blood (not recorded which). These receptors all come from a middle-aged woman with acute COVID-19.

The chain links TRBV5-4 to TRBJ2-7; TRBD1 matches at 8 bases. The V gene's germline CDR1 is SGHNT and CDR2 YYREEE (reference sequence). The CDR3 covers 13 residues. Germline trimming cut 4 bases from V and 7 bases from J; bases unmatched to any gene: 7. The CDR3 DNA reads TGTGCCAGCAGCGGAGGACAGGGTGGAGAGCAGTACTTC. Its translation: CASSGGQGGEQYF.

This clone was seen only a few times. The chain has TRBV11-2 and TRBJ1-1; 8 bases are shared with TRBD1. The CDR3 has 16 amino acids. Germline CDR1 reads SGHAT; CDR2 reads FQNNGV. J gave up 0 bases and V 5 bases, and 8 bases lay outside the gene matches. The CDR3, as DNA: TGTGCCAGCAGCCCCCGACAGGGGAGGATGAACACTGAAGCTTTCTTT. Protein sequence: CASSPRQGRMNTEAFF.

The chain uses TRBV9 and TRBJ2-3; 7 bases agree with TRBD2. V was pared by 2 bases and J by 2 bases, with 5 bases of the junction left unmatched. CDR1 and CDR2 (germline): SGDLS, YYNGEE. This CDR3 has 15 amino acids. The CDR3 DNA reads as TGTGCCAGCAGCGTTCTAGCGGTACACACAGATACGCAGTATTTT. It translates to CASSVLAVHTDTQYF.

A note on this clone: Distinct nucleotide sequences in the sample also encode this CDR3. The chain has TRBV7-2 and TRBJ1-3; D possibly corresponds to TRBD1 (5 bases). The CDR3 is made up of 15 amino acids. Germline CDR1 and CDR2: SGHTA and FQGNSA. Trimming shortened V by 4 bases and J by 0 bases, and 10 bases separated the two germline ends. The CDR3 DNA is TGTGCCAGCAGCTCACCAGGGTTCTCTGGAAACACCATATATTTT. It yields the protein CASSSPGFSGNTIYF.

The chain couples TRBV4-1 to TRBJ2-7, with 14 bases that match TRBD2. CDR3 length: 16 amino acids. J lost 4 bases, V lost 1 base, and 3 bases had no gene match. Germline V gives CDR1 MGHRA, CDR2 YSYEKL. The CDR3 protein is CASSQGGTSGSYEQYF. The DNA of the CDR3 is TGCGCCAGCAGCCAAGGCGGGACTAGCGGGAGTTACGAGCAGTACTTC.

The V call is TRBV15, the J call TRBJ1-1, with a possible D match to TRBD1 (5 bases). Germline values: CDR1 LNHNV, CDR2 YYDKDF (reference sequence). V lost 0 bases and J lost 4, with 12 bases in between. The CDR3 loop spans 15 amino acids. The CDR3 here is CATSREGRVGTEAFF. The CDR3 nucleotides read TGTGCCACCAGCAGAGAGGGCAGGGTAGGCACTGAAGCTTTCTTT.

The chain links TRBV19 to TRBJ2-3; 11 bases fit TRBD2. J gave up 4 bases and V 5 bases, and 2 bases lay outside the gene matches. In germline, CDR1 is LNHDA, CDR2 SQIVND (reference sequence). This CDR3 is 14 amino acids long. As DNA, the CDR3 is TGTGCCAGTAGTTCGGGACTAGCGGCAGATACGCAGTATTTT. Encoded protein: CASSSGLAADTQYF.

The chain uses TRBV27 and TRBJ2-7, with 10 bases lining up with TRBD2. This CDR3 contains 18 residues. V was pared by 4 bases and J by 0 bases, with 12 bases of the junction left unmatched. Germline CDR1 and CDR2: MNHEY and SMNVEV (reference sequence). The CDR3 coding sequence is TGTGCCAGCAGTTCAAGAAACCGAGGACTAGCGGCCTCCTACGAGCAGTACTTC. Translation gives CASSSRNRGLAASYEQYF.

On this clone itself: Other DNA sequences in this sample translate to the same CDR3. The chain is built from TRBV4-2 and TRBJ1-5, with D tentatively TRBD1 (5 bases). From germline, CDR1 is LGHNA and CDR2 YNFKEQ. The CDR3 totals 16 residues. V dropped 0 bases and J dropped 2 bases, with 11 bases sitting between them. This CDR3 reads CASSQDPQGGNQPQHF. CDR3 DNA sequence: TGTGCCAGCAGCCAAGATCCGCAGGGTGGCAATCAGCCCCAGCATTTT.

This chain connects TRBV6-1 to TRBJ1-4; the D gene is possibly TRBD1 (5 bases). This CDR3 comprises 14 residues. CDR1 and CDR2 from the germline V gene are MNHNS and SASEGT. Deletions cut 0 bases from V and 7 bases from J, with 9 bases between. In DNA form, the CDR3 reads TGTGCCAGCAGTGAAGCGCGGGGGTTTGAAAAACTGTTTTTT. Its protein is CASSEARGFEKLFF.

The chain employs TRBV18 and TRBJ2-5; D gene ambiguous. This CDR3 has 14 residues. V was cut by 0 bases and J by 7 bases, with 12 bases left in between. Per the germline V gene, CDR1 is KGHSH and CDR2 is LQKENI. Here the CDR3 DNA reads TGTGCCAGCTCACCACCGTCCGGTCCAGGGACCCAGTACTTC. Translated: CASSPPSGPGTQYF. Using reference TRBV18 and TRBJ2-5 for the parts outside the CDR3, the full variable domain is NAGVMQNPRHLVRRRGQEARLRCSPMKGHSHVYWYRQLPEEGLKFMVYLQKENIIDESGMPKERFSAEFPKEGPSILRIQQVVRGDSAAYFCASSPPSGPGTQYFGPGTRLLVL.

V is TRBV7-2 and J is TRBJ2-4; TRBD1 agrees at 9 bases. The junction had 8 bases not matched to a gene; V was cut back by 3 bases and J by 2 bases. CDR1 and CDR2 from the germline V gene are SGHTA and FQGNSA. The CDR3 totals 17 residues. CDR3 region: CASSLNPGQGPKNIQYF. CDR3 coding DNA: TGTGCCAGCAGCTTGAATCCGGGACAGGGACCCAAAAACATTCAGTACTTC. Filled out from reference TRBV7-2 and TRBJ2-4, the complete variable domain reads GAGVSQSPSNKVTEKGKDVELRCDPISGHTALYWYRQSLGQGLEFLIYFQGNSAPDKSGLPSDRFSAERTGGSVSTLTIQRTQQEDSAVYLCASSLNPGQGPKNIQYFGAGTRLSVL.

This chain uses TRBV28 with TRBJ1-1; D gene uncertain. Germline V CDR1 and CDR2: MDHEN, SYDVKM. Deletions cut 6 bases from V and 5 bases from J, with 10 bases between. The CDR3 is made up of 12 amino acids. CDR3 sequence reads: CASRGPGTEAFF. The DNA of the CDR3 is TGTGCCAGCAGGGGTCCGGGGACTGAAGCTTTCTTT.

The V call is TRBV6-5, the J call TRBJ1-2; 8 positions match TRBD1. Germline V gives CDR1 MNHEY, CDR2 SVGAGI. V shed 7 bases, J shed 4 bases, and the junction held 8 bases outside the gene matches. The CDR3 has 14 residues. CDR3 DNA: TGTGCCAGCACGCGGGGGCAGGGGGCCTATGGCTACACCTTC. Its translation is CASTRGQGAYGYTF.

The gene calls are TRBV11-3 and TRBJ2-1; 11 bases line up with TRBD2. Looked up from germline, CDR1 is SGHNT and CDR2 is YENEEA. The CDR3 extends over 17 amino acids. The ends lost 4 bases at V and 9 bases at J; junction bases unmatched: 14. The CDR3 region is CASSSNSGRAGISEQFF. The DNA of the CDR3 is TGTGCCAGCAGCTCAAATAGCGGGAGGGCCGGTATTAGTGAGCAGTTCTTC. Based on the CDR3 plus reference TRBV11-3 and TRBJ2-1, the full variable domain is EAGVVQSPRYKIIEKKQPVAFWCNPISGHNTLYWYLQNLGQGPELLIRYENEEAVDDSQLPKDRFSAERLKGVDSTLKIQPAELGDSAVYLCASSSNSGRAGISEQFFGPGTRLTVL.

This chain uses TRBV18 with TRBJ1-2; tentatively, D is TRBD1 (6 bases). The CDR3 totals 14 residues. The germline CDR1 and CDR2 sequences are KGHSH and LQKENI. V was pared by 8 bases and J by 7 bases, with 20 bases between. This CDR3 reads CASNQDSSGGGYTF. The CDR3 DNA reads as TGTGCCAGCAACCAGGACAGTTCAGGAGGTGGCTACACCTTC.

The chain carries TRBV19 and TRBJ1-4; 7 positions match TRBD1. This CDR3 contains 17 residues. V lost 1 base, J lost 5 bases, and 10 bases stayed unmatched. Per the germline V gene, CDR1 is LNHDA and CDR2 is SQIVND (reference sequence). The CDR3 protein is CASSIAWSGGTNEKLFF. The CDR3 DNA is TGTGCCAGTAGTATAGCTTGGTCAGGGGGAACAAATGAAAAACTGTTTTTT. Supplemented by reference TRBV19 and TRBJ1-4, the full variable domain reads DGGITQSPKYLFRKEGQNVTLSCEQNLNHDAMYWYRQDPGQGLRLIYYSQIVNDFQKGDIAEGYSVSREKKESFPLTVTSAQKNPTAFYLCASSIAWSGGTNEKLFFGSGTQLSVL.

The chain carries TRBV7-2 and TRBJ1-1; TRBD1 is a possible D gene (5 bases). Germline assignment: CDR1 SGHTA and CDR2 FQGNSA. Trimming pared 5 bases from V and 0 bases from J, leaving 13 bases between. The CDR3 is 15 amino acids. CDR3 residues: CASSPRTSMNTEAFF. In DNA, the CDR3 is TGTGCCAGCAGCCCTCGGACATCCATGAACACTGAAGCTTTCTTT.

This chain uses TRBV2 with TRBJ2-3, with 10 bases lining up with TRBD2. There are 16 residues in the CDR3. Germline-derived CDR1 and CDR2 are SNHLY and FYNNEI. V lost 6 bases to trimming and J lost 2 bases; unmatched junction nucleotides: 8. DNA for the CDR3: TGTGCCAGCAGGAGAGGGACTAGCGAACCCACAGATACGCAGTATTTT. It is translated as CASRRGTSEPTDTQYF.

The chain couples TRBV2 to TRBJ1-6, with D perhaps TRBD1 (6 bases). The CDR3 is 15 residues long. V was shortened by 5 bases and J by 3 bases, with 11 bases between the two germline ends. Germline V lookup: CDR1 SNHLY, CDR2 FYNNEI. CDR3 amino acids: CASSSDSVYNSPLHF. The CDR3, as DNA: TGTGCCAGCAGTTCGGACAGCGTCTATAATTCACCCCTCCACTTT.

The gene calls are TRBV2 and TRBJ2-7; no firm D call. V lost 6 bases and J 7 bases, leaving 16 bases between the germline ends. This CDR3 is built from 13 residues. Germline CDR1 reads SNHLY; CDR2 reads FYNNEI. CDR3 nucleotides: TGTGCCAGCAGCACCTTCGGTGGGCTAGAGCAGTACTTC. This sequence encodes CASSTFGGLEQYF.

The chain couples TRBV27 to TRBJ1-1, with D possibly matching TRBD1 (6 bases). The CDR3 is 15 amino acids. Germline lookup yields CDR1 MNHEY and CDR2 SMNVEV (reference sequence). V was clipped by 2 bases and J by 3 bases, with 13 bases between them. CDR3 sequence: CASSLDGRGDTEAFF. In DNA form, the CDR3 reads TGTGCCAGCAGTTTAGATGGCAGGGGTGACACTGAAGCTTTCTTT.